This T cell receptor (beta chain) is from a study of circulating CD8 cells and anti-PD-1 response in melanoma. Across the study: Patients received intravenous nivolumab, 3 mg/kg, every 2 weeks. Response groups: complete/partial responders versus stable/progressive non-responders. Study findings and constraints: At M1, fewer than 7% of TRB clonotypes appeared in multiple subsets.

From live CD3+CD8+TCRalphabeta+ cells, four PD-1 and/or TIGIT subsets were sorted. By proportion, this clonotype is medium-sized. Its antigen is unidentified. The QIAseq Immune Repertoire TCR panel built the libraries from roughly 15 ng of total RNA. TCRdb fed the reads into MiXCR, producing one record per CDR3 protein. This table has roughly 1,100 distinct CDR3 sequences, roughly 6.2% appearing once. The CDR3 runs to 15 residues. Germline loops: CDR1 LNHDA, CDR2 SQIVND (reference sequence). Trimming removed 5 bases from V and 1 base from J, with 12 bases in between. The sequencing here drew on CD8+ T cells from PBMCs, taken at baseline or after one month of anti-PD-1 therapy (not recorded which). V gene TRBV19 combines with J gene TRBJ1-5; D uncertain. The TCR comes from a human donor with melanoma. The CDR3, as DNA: TGTGCCAGTAGTCTTCAGCCGGGGAGCAATCAGCCCCAGCATTTT. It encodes CASSLQPGSNQPQHF.